This is a list of T cell receptor beta chains from one sample in a study of blood T cells in healthy people across ages. TCRdb re-called the 5' RACE reads through MiXCR, storing one row per CDR3 protein. The sample holds about 1.4 million distinct CDR3 sequences, around 59% seen once. Sample: blood. These receptors came from a man aged 18-30 years in good health. The CDR3 runs from the conserved cysteine through the conserved F or W. A D gene is named only where the DNA matches it firmly. Clone size is shown for a subset of rows, as once, few, many or a class of expanded clone.

NA,TRBJ1-2,TRBV7-9,TRBD1,CASSPGQGDGYGYTF,TGTGCCAGCAGCCCCGGACAGGGAGACGGCTATGGCTACACCTTC
NA,TRBJ2-1,TRBV5-6,NA,CASSLASGTQWGEQFF,TGTGCCAGCAGCTTGGCGTCCGGGACGCAGTGGGGTGAGCAGTTCTTC
NA,TRBJ2-7,TRBV6-5,TRBD1,CASSYTGATYEQYF,TGTGCCAGCAGTTATACAGGGGCCACCTACGAGCAGTACTTC
NA,TRBJ2-7,TRBV7-9,NA,CASSFGFFPAYEQYF,TGTGCCAGCAGCTTTGGTTTCTTTCCCGCCTACGAGCAGTACTTC
NA,TRBJ1-5,TRBV12-3/TRBV12-4,TRBD1,CASSLESFGTGDQPQHF,TGTGCCAGCAGTTTAGAGAGTTTCGGGACAGGGGATCAGCCCCAGCATTTT
NA,TRBJ2-5,TRBV20-1,TRBD1,CSAAPVTGLSNEQYF,TGCAGTGCTGCCCCCGTGACAGGGTTATCCAATGAGCAGTACTTC
NA,TRBJ1-4,TRBV27,NA,CASSFYREGEKLFF,TGTGCCAGCAGTTTCTACAGGGAGGGTGAAAAACTGTTTTTT
NA,TRBJ2-1,TRBV7-2,NA,CASSLQSASYGQFF,TGTGCCAGCAGCCTTCAATCGGCCTCCTATGGGCAGTTCTTC
NA,TRBJ2-4,TRBV20-1,TRBD1,CSARPGQKPKNIQYF,TGCAGTGCTAGACCGGGACAGAAACCCAAAAACATTCAGTACTTC
NA,TRBJ2-4,TRBV20-1,NA,CSAREGSAYKQYF,TGCAGTGCTAGAGAGGGCTCAGCTTACAAGCAGTACTTC
NA,TRBJ2-3,TRBV6-6,NA,CASSYSSQRLPDTQYF,TGTGCCAGCAGTTACAGCTCACAGAGGCTCCCAGATACGCAGTATTTT
NA,TRBJ2-4,TRBV3-1,TRBD1,CASRGTGLAYNGQYF,TGTGCCAGCAGGGGGACAGGGCTAGCCTACAATGGGCAGTACTTC
NA,TRBJ1-6,TRBV28,NA,CASRGIRVSYNSPLHF,TGTGCCAGCAGAGGGATCAGGGTCTCCTATAATTCACCCCTCCACTTT
NA,TRBJ2-5,TRBV15,NA,CATSRDPSAYARETQYF,TGTGCCACCAGCAGAGATCCTAGCGCCTACGCGCGAGAGACCCAGTACTTC
NA,TRBJ2-4,TRBV29-1,TRBD1,CSVGTGAAIEQYF,TGCAGCGTTGGGACAGGGGCTGCGATAGAGCAGTACTTC
few,TRBJ2-5,TRBV6-2/TRBV6-3,TRBD1,CASSYSGQRGETQYF,TGTGCCAGCAGTTACTCGGGACAGAGAGGAGAGACCCAGTACTTC
few,TRBJ2-5,TRBV6-5,NA,CASRGEGGTQYF,TGTGCCAGCAGAGGGGAAGGTGGGACCCAGTACTTC
once,TRBJ2-1,TRBV29-1,NA,CSVEEANYNEQFF,TGCAGCGTTGAAGAGGCCAACTACAATGAGCAGTTCTTC
many,TRBJ2-1,TRBV18,NA,CASSPTDNEQFF,TGTGCCAGCAGTCCCACAGACAATGAGCAGTTCTTC
NA,TRBJ2-3,TRBV12-3/TRBV12-4,NA,CARGGQYF,TGTGCCAGGGGTGGGCAGTATTTT
once,TRBJ2-1,TRBV7-9,TRBD2,CASSLSRGWYEQFF,TGTGCCAGCAGCTTATCGCGGGGGTGGTATGAGCAGTTCTTC
NA,TRBJ2-1,TRBV4-1,NA,CASSHLDGSYNEQFF,TGCGCCAGCAGCCACCTTGACGGGTCCTACAATGAGCAGTTCTTC
NA,TRBJ1-4,TRBV25-1,TRBD1,CASSGQGLIEKLFF,TGTGCCAGCAGTGGACAGGGGTTAATTGAAAAACTGTTTTTT
NA,TRBJ2-3,TRBV9,NA,CASSVGPVGDTQYF,TGTGCCAGCAGCGTAGGGCCCGTAGGAGATACGCAGTATTTT
NA,TRBJ2-6,TRBV2,NA,CASSRLGAGANVLTF,TGTGCCAGCAGTCGTTTAGGTGCAGGGGCCAACGTCCTGACTTTC
NA,TRBJ2-3,TRBV11-2,NA,CASSLAPSGQTTDTQYF,TGTGCCAGCAGCTTGGCTCCTTCCGGTCAGACCACAGATACGCAGTATTTT
NA,TRBJ1-5,TRBV20-1,NA,CSASNPERGSNQPQHF,TGCAGTGCTAGTAACCCCGAGCGTGGAAGCAATCAGCCCCAGCATTTT
NA,TRBJ2-3,TRBV11-2,NA,CASSLDRLVDTQYF,TGTGCCAGCAGCTTAGATCGATTAGTAGATACGCAGTATTTT
NA,TRBJ2-7,TRBV6-2/TRBV6-3,TRBD2,CASSRTRSEQYF,TGTGCCAGCAGTCGGACTAGATCCGAGCAGTACTTC
NA,TRBJ2-3,TRBV24-1,NA,CATSDGGPPQYF,TGTGCCACCAGTGATGGTGGGCCTCCGCAGTATTTT
NA,TRBJ1-1,TRBV7-9,NA,CASSLRLEAFF,TGTGCCAGCAGCTTACGGTTAGAAGCTTTCTTT
once,TRBJ2-2,TRBV5-1,NA,CASSRDLGGTGELFF,TGCGCCAGCAGCAGGGACCTGGGAGGCACCGGGGAGCTGTTTTTT